These T cell receptor beta chains were read from a single sample in a study of T cell changes during pregnancy in multiple sclerosis. Generated by immunoSEQ multiplex PCR, the TCRdb table keeps only in-frame clones and is missing some. The repertoire consists of 40,000 to 50,000 clones, with approximately 80% occurring once and the leading ten covering around 0.65%. Sequences were derived from CD4+ T cells from peripheral blood mononuclear cells, sampled before pregnancy. Receptors originate from a female donor with multiple sclerosis, enrolled in a pregnancy study. Each CDR3 is given with its conserved first and last residue. The order of the fields is V gene, J gene, D gene, clone size, CDR3 protein, CDR3 DNA. The D gene is left open where the match is weak. Expanded clones get a size class; other rows say once, few or many, or leave the size out.

>TRBV4-2|TRBJ2-1|TRBD1|NA
CASSQSPGQGALNEQFF
TGTGCCAGCAGCCAATCTCCGGGACAGGGGGCTCTCAATGAGCAGTTCTTC
>TRBV30|TRBJ1-2|NA|once
CAWSGEGFGEPRDYGYTF
TGTGCCTGGAGTGGGGAGGGGTTTGGGGAACCCCGGGACTATGGCTACACCTTC
>TRBV5-4|TRBJ1-5|TRBD1|once
CASSTGGGDQPQHF
TGTGCCAGCAGCACAGGGGGCGGGGATCAGCCCCAGCATTTT
>TRBV7-9|TRBJ1-5|TRBD1|NA
CASSSLRGQPQHF
TGTGCCAGCAGCTCTCTCAGGGGGCAGCCCCAGCATTTT
>TRBV6-5|TRBJ1-1|NA|NA
CASRKRGDVTEAFF
TGTGCCAGCCGGAAAAGGGGCGACGTTACTGAAGCTTTCTTT
>TRBV6-5|TRBJ1-3|NA|NA
CASSIRGEGGNTIYF
TGTGCCAGCAGTATCAGGGGAGAAGGTGGAAACACCATATATTTT
>TRBV25-1|TRBJ2-5|TRBD1|NA
CASSEFGTERETQYF
TGTGCCAGCAGTGAATTCGGGACAGAACGGGAGACCCAGTACTTC
>TRBV14|TRBJ2-5|NA|NA
CASSQEMGGQRETQYF
TGTGCCAGCAGCCAAGAAATGGGTGGACAGCGAGAGACCCAGTACTTC
>TRBV7-3|TRBJ2-1|TRBD2|NA
CASSPTGGGNYNEQFF
TGTGCCAGCAGCCCTACTGGGGGGGGAAACTACAATGAGCAGTTCTTC
>TRBV5-6|TRBJ2-2|TRBD1|NA
CASIRQGANTGELFF
TGTGCCAGCATCCGACAGGGGGCAAACACCGGGGAGCTGTTTTTT
>TRBV11-2|TRBJ2-1|TRBD2|NA
CASSSIPGSGGPMNEQFF
TGTGCCAGCAGCTCAATCCCGGGTAGCGGGGGGCCCATGAATGAGCAGTTCTTC
>TRBV27|TRBJ2-3|TRBD2|NA
CASSSGTSGISGTQYF
TGTGCCAGCAGTTCCGGGACTAGCGGGATCTCGGGTACGCAGTATTTT
>TRBV5-5|TRBJ2-2|TRBD1|NA
CASSARGQPTGELFF
TGTGCCAGCAGCGCTAGGGGACAGCCAACCGGGGAGCTGTTTTTT
>TRBV29-1|TRBJ2-5|NA|few
CSGIAGPQTQYF
TGCAGCGGGATTGCAGGGCCGCAGACCCAGTACTTC
>TRBV7-2|TRBJ1-5|NA|once
CASSLVPAGNNQPQHF
TGTGCCAGCAGCTTAGTCCCCGCAGGGAATAATCAGCCCCAGCATTTT
>TRBV7-9|TRBJ2-7|NA|NA
CASSLRETSYEQYF
TGTGCCAGCAGCCTGAGGGAAACCTCTTACGAGCAGTACTTC
>TRBV7-9|TRBJ1-2|NA|NA
CASSPRPGDYGYTF
TGTGCCAGCAGCCCACGGCCGGGGGACTATGGCTACACCTTC
>TRBV6-5|TRBJ1-1|NA|NA
CASSYSSPTGAFF
TGTGCCAGCAGTTACTCGAGCCCTACCGGGGCTTTCTTT
>TRBV28|TRBJ2-7|TRBD2|NA
CAIGRLRSGRAGEQYF
TGTGCCATCGGCCGCCTTCGGAGCGGGAGGGCCGGCGAGCAGTACTTC
>TRBV7-3|TRBJ1-1|NA|NA
CASSAHTNTEAFF
TGTGCCAGCAGCGCCCACACGAACACTGAAGCTTTCTTT
>TRBV7-2|TRBJ2-5|NA|NA
CASSLDGGFETQYF
TGTGCCAGCAGCTTAGACGGGGGTTTTGAGACCCAGTACTTC
>TRBV19|TRBJ2-7|TRBD1|NA
CASSIVIGQGPYEQYF
TGTGCCAGTAGTATAGTGATCGGACAGGGTCCCTACGAGCAGTACTTC
>TRBV27|TRBJ1-1|TRBD1|NA
CASSTKGAGAMNTEAFF
TGTGCCAGCAGTACCAAGGGGGCAGGGGCAATGAACACTGAAGCTTTCTTT
>TRBV19|TRBJ2-1|NA|once
CASSIGGRIYNNEQFF
TGTGCCAGTAGTATAGGTGGGAGGATTTACAACAATGAGCAGTTCTTC
>TRBV30|TRBJ1-2|TRBD1|NA
CAWSVGGGGGYTF
TGTGCCTGGAGTGTAGGGGGCGGCGGTGGCTACACCTTC
>TRBV7-2|TRBJ2-1|NA|NA
CASSSAGYSYNEQFF
TGTGCCAGCAGCTCGGCCGGGTACTCCTACAATGAGCAGTTCTTC
>TRBV5-1|TRBJ2-7|NA|NA
CASSLNRETTYEQYF
TGCGCCAGCAGCCTGAACCGGGAGACGACCTACGAGCAGTACTTC
>TRBV4-1|TRBJ2-4|NA|NA
CASSQERVSLAKNIQYF
TGCGCCAGCAGCCAAGAGAGGGTCAGCCTAGCCAAAAACATTCAGTACTTC
>TRBV10-1|TRBJ1-1|NA|NA
CASSDEGVPNTEAFF
TGCGCCAGCAGTGATGAGGGAGTGCCGAACACTGAAGCTTTCTTT
>TRBV19|TRBJ1-2|TRBD1|NA
CASQGANYGYTF
TGTGCCAGTCAGGGGGCGAACTATGGCTACACCTTC
>TRBV30|TRBJ2-7|TRBD2|once
CAWSVRAGDEQYF
TGTGCCTGGAGTGTACGGGCGGGGGACGAGCAGTACTTC
>TRBV19|TRBJ2-7|NA|NA
CASSSPPGTLTYEQYF
TGTGCCAGTAGTTCTCCCCCGGGGACTCTAACCTACGAGCAGTACTTC
>TRBV5-1|TRBJ1-3|NA|NA
CASSLYGSDQPSGNTIYF
TGCGCCAGCAGCTTGTACGGTAGCGATCAGCCCTCTGGAAACACCATATATTTT
>TRBV27|TRBJ2-5|NA|NA
CASSFRGQETQYF
TGTGCCAGCAGTTTTCGGGGCCAAGAGACCCAGTACTTC
>TRBV5-1|TRBJ1-3|NA|NA
CASSGQTNTIYF
TGCGCCAGCAGCGGACAGACAAACACCATATATTTT
>TRBV27|TRBJ2-6|TRBD1|NA
CASRLTGGAGANVLTF
TGTGCCAGCAGATTGACAGGGGGGGCTGGGGCCAACGTCCTGACTTTC
>TRBV7-8|TRBJ2-3|TRBD2|once
CASSSSSGSLTDTQYF
TGTGCCAGCAGCTCATCTAGCGGTTCATTGACAGATACGCAGTATTTT